Presented here are 3 T cell receptor beta chains from one specimen sequenced in a study of T cell responses to AZD1222 COVID-19 vaccine. Clones were sequenced by immunoSEQ multiplex PCR, and TCRdb holds only the in-frame ones, with some missing. The table records around 100,000 clones, over 90% of them present only once. The starting material was peripheral blood, obtained on day 0 of AZD1222 vaccination. These receptors originate from an adult in good health.

The chain carries TRBV28 and TRBJ2-2; D ambiguous. This CDR3 is built from 16 residues. Trimming cost V 4 bases and J 0 bases, with 12 bases left between them. Germline CDR1 MDHEN, CDR2 SYDVKM. In DNA, the CDR3 is TGTGCCAGCAGTTCCCTGACTTACGCGAACACCGGGGAGCTGTTTTTT. Translated: CASSSLTYANTGELFF.

The V gene is TRBV7-6, the J gene TRBJ2-3; 8 bases map to TRBD1. This CDR3 has 15 amino acids. J gave up 6 bases and V 2 bases, and 7 bases lay outside the gene matches. The germline V gene encodes CDR1 SGHVS and CDR2 FNYEAQ. CDR3 amino acids: CASSLWQGASDTQYF. The CDR3 DNA reads TGTGCCAGCAGCTTATGGCAGGGGGCGTCTGATACGCAGTATTTT.

This chain connects TRBV28 to TRBJ2-7; 7 nucleotides line up with TRBD2. Germline CDR1 is MDHEN and CDR2 is SYDVKM. Trimming removed 8 bases from V and 7 bases from J; junction bases left unmatched: 2. The CDR3 extends over 10 amino acids. CDR3 region: CASGGVEQYF. As DNA, the CDR3 is TGTGCCAGCGGGGGGGTGGAGCAGTACTTC.